A selection of T cell receptor beta chains follows, all from one sample in a study of T cell repertoires in cytomegalovirus infection. TCRdb re-analysed the reads in MiXCR, keeping a single row per CDR3 protein. Here the sample spans 85,000 to 120,000 distinct CDR3 sequences, 16% being singletons. The specimen sequenced was PBMCs. The receptor source for this set is a human donor in good health (CMV status not recorded). Some clones in this sample may be carry-over from other donors' samples. CDR3s include the opening cysteine and the closing phenylalanine or tryptophan. D genes are given only for firm matches. Expanded clones get a size class; other rows say once, few or many, or leave the size out.

v_gene	j_gene	abundance	len	d_gene	CDR3aa	CDR3nt
TRBV7-8	TRBJ1-2	NA	16	NA	CVSRQEDIPYQYGYTF	TGTGTCAGCAGACAGGAGGACATTCCCTATCAGTATGGCTACACCTTC
TRBV7-6	TRBJ1-5	many	10	NA	CASCYQPQHF	TGTGCCAGCTGCTATCAGCCCCAGCATTTT
TRBV6-2/TRBV6-3	TRBJ2-7	few	17	TRBD1	CASSYETGGGGAYEQYF	TGTGCCAGCAGTTACGAGACAGGGGGCGGAGGCGCCTACGAGCAGTACTTC
TRBV7-2	TRBJ2-5	once	16	NA	CASSEYGGRLGGTQYF	TGTGCCAGCAGCGAATATGGGGGACGCCTAGGGGGGACCCAGTACTTC
TRBV20-1	TRBJ1-5	few	14	NA	CSATENYSNQPQHF	TGCAGTGCTACCGAGAATTATAGCAATCAGCCCCAGCATTTT
TRBV2	TRBJ1-2	NA	13	NA	CASSTTGNYGYTF	TGTGCCAGCAGTACTACAGGGAACTATGGCTACACCTTC
TRBV4-1	TRBJ1-2	few	14	NA	CASSQGVKAVRYTF	TGCGCCAGCAGCCAAGGGGTGAAGGCCGTGCGCTACACCTTC
TRBV27	TRBJ2-1	many	16	NA	CASRPKGLPFNNEQFF	TGTGCCAGCAGGCCTAAGGGACTTCCGTTTAACAATGAGCAGTTCTTC
TRBV7-2	TRBJ2-3	many	14	TRBD2	CASRTGLARDTQYF	TGTGCCAGCAGAACCGGACTAGCGAGAGATACGCAGTATTTT
TRBV20-1	TRBJ1-1	NA	14	NA	CSAREAGVDTEAFF	TGCAGTGCTAGAGAGGCAGGGGTGGACACTGAAGCTTTCTTT
TRBV7-2	TRBJ1-1	many	13	NA	CASSWDTAGVAFF	TGTGCCAGCAGCTGGGACACGGCCGGGGTGGCTTTCTTT
TRBV7-9	TRBJ2-7	many	11	NA	CASSPLYEQYF	TGTGCCAGCAGCCCATTGTACGAGCAGTACTTC
TRBV6-2/TRBV6-3	TRBJ2-3	NA	15	TRBD1	CASTSAGTDTDTQYF	TGTGCCAGCACCTCGGCCGGGACAGACACAGATACGCAGTATTTT
TRBV29-1	TRBJ1-4	NA	12	NA	CSVTGHREKLFF	TGCAGCGTGACAGGCCATCGTGAAAAACTGTTTTTT
TRBV7-2	TRBJ1-1	many	13	NA	CASSTGGVTEAFF	TGTGCCAGCAGCACCGGGGGGGTTACTGAAGCTTTCTTT
TRBV20-1	TRBJ1-1	NA	15	TRBD1	CSARGRQGAYTEAFF	TGCAGTGCTAGAGGGCGACAGGGGGCTTACACTGAAGCTTTCTTT
TRBV6-2/TRBV6-3	TRBJ2-7	many	16	NA	CASSKQTGRLSYEQYF	TGTGCCAGCAGTAAACAGACAGGGAGGCTCTCCTACGAGCAGTACTTC
TRBV29-1	TRBJ2-7	few	15	NA	CSVGGGQFGSYEQYF	TGCAGCGTTGGGGGGGGACAGTTTGGCTCCTACGAGCAGTACTTC
TRBV7-2	TRBJ1-5	many	14	NA	CASSPYRMQGPQHF	TGTGCCAGCAGCCCCTACAGGATGCAAGGGCCCCAGCATTTT
TRBV7-6	TRBJ2-4	many	15	TRBD2	CASSFTSGGRNIQYF	TGTGCCAGCAGCTTCACTAGCGGGGGTAGAAACATTCAGTACTTC
TRBV19	TRBJ1-1	NA	15	NA	CASNPGATWDTEAFF	TGTGCCAGTAACCCGGGAGCCACTTGGGACACTGAAGCTTTCTTT
TRBV4-2	TRBJ2-5	NA	14	NA	CASSQATTQETQYF	TGTGCCAGCAGCCAAGCTACTACCCAAGAGACCCAGTACTTC
TRBV28	TRBJ2-3	few	14	TRBD2	CASSLQAGPDTQYF	TGTGCCAGCAGTTTACAAGCGGGGCCAGATACGCAGTATTTT
TRBV27	TRBJ2-5	NA	18	NA	CASSPHPTGGLPEETQYF	TGTGCCAGCAGTCCTCACCCGACTGGGGGATTACCTGAAGAGACCCAGTACTTC
TRBV2	TRBJ1-3	NA	15	NA	CASSEGQDSGNTIYF	TGTGCCAGCAGTGAAGGGCAGGACTCTGGAAACACCATATATTTT
TRBV6-2/TRBV6-3	TRBJ2-7	many	12	NA	CACGAVAYEQYF	TGTGCCTGCGGAGCGGTCGCCTACGAGCAGTACTTC
TRBV7-2	TRBJ2-7	many	15	TRBD2	CASSSQRGGHYEQYF	TGTGCCAGCAGCTCGCAGCGGGGGGGCCACTACGAGCAGTACTTC
TRBV19	TRBJ1-1	NA	13	NA	CATREPGQTEAFF	TGTGCCACCCGGGAACCGGGACAAACTGAAGCTTTCTTT
TRBV20-1	TRBJ2-7	NA	15	NA	CSARDLDSPGNEQYF	TGCAGTGCTAGAGATCTGGACAGCCCAGGGAACGAGCAGTACTTC
TRBV4-1	TRBJ1-2	few	13	TRBD1	CASSRDREYGYTF	TGCGCCAGCAGCCGGGACAGGGAGTACGGCTACACCTTC
TRBV18	TRBJ2-5	few	18	NA	CASSRSLTLAPTQETQYF	TGTGCCAGCTCACGGTCCCTCACGCTGGCTCCCACACAAGAGACCCAGTACTTC
TRBV4-2	TRBJ1-5	NA	15	NA	CASSQGDEPNQPQHF	TGTGCCAGCAGCCAGGGGGACGAACCTAATCAGCCCCAGCATTTT
TRBV28	TRBJ2-5	many	15	NA	CASSPGPLFQETQYF	TGTGCCAGCAGCCCGGGGCCCCTCTTCCAAGAGACCCAGTACTTC
TRBV2	TRBJ2-7	few	15	NA	CASTEGGPFIYEQYF	TGTGCCAGCACCGAAGGGGGGCCCTTTATTTACGAGCAGTACTTC
TRBV27	TRBJ1-2	NA	15	NA	CASSLRASPVWGYTF	TGTGCCAGCAGTTTAAGGGCCTCCCCCGTATGGGGCTACACCTTC
TRBV7-2	TRBJ1-5	many	13	NA	CASSLTSYQPQHF	TGTGCCAGCAGCTTAACGAGTTATCAGCCCCAGCATTTT
TRBV7-2	TRBJ2-7	many	14	NA	CASSLDPGMYEQYF	TGTGCCAGCAGCTTAGACCCAGGGATGTACGAGCAGTACTTC
TRBV5-4	TRBJ2-2	many	16	NA	CASSLLGTAYTGELFF	TGTGCCAGCAGCTTGTTGGGGACTGCCTACACCGGGGAGCTGTTTTTT
TRBV6-1	TRBJ2-3	many	15	TRBD2	CASSGRGVSGIAQYF	TGTGCCAGCAGTGGACGGGGGGTCTCCGGCATTGCGCAGTATTTT
TRBV7-2	TRBJ1-5	NA	13	NA	CASSLEGNQHQLF	TGTGCCAGCAGCTTAGAGGGTAATCAGCACCAGCTTTTT
TRBV27	TRBJ1-5	few	16	NA	CASSSYPRDGDQPQHF	TGTGCCAGCAGTTCTTACCCCCGGGACGGCGATCAGCCCCAGCATTTT
TRBV7-3	TRBJ1-2	many	14	NA	CASSLYGGKDGYTF	TGTGCCAGCAGCCTTTACGGGGGAAAAGATGGCTACACCTTC
TRBV7-3	TRBJ2-1	NA	15	NA	CASSLYTGRVNEQFF	TGTGCCAGCAGCTTATATACGGGGCGGGTCAATGAGCAGTTCTTC
TRBV2	TRBJ1-1	NA	13	NA	CASSEAKGTEAFF	TGTGCCAGCAGTGAAGCGAAGGGAACTGAAGCTTTCTTT
TRBV14	TRBJ2-3	few	15	NA	CASSQDPGPTDTQYF	TGTGCCAGCAGCCAGGATCCGGGACCCACAGATACGCAGTATTTT
TRBV20-1	TRBJ1-5	NA	14	NA	CSAREGKSNQPQHF	TGCAGTGCTAGGGAGGGGAAAAGCAATCAGCCCCAGCATTTT
TRBV7-2	TRBJ2-1	many	16	TRBD1	CASSLGQAVPLNEQFF	TGTGCCAGCAGCTTGGGACAGGCCGTTCCGTTGAATGAGCAGTTCTTC
TRBV20-1	TRBJ2-1	NA	17	TRBD2	CSADTSGGSSSYNEQFF	TGCAGTGCTGATACTAGCGGGGGGTCAAGCTCCTACAATGAGCAGTTCTTC
TRBV20-1	TRBJ2-2	NA	13	NA	CSAPSPYSGELFF	TGCAGTGCTCCAAGTCCGTATAGCGGGGAGCTGTTTTTT
TRBV19	TRBJ2-7	many	14	NA	CASTRTASSYEQYF	TGTGCCAGTACAAGGACAGCCTCCTCCTACGAGCAGTACTTC
TRBV7-9	TRBJ2-2	many	15	NA	CASSSNRENTGELFF	TGTGCCAGCAGCTCCAACAGGGAGAACACCGGGGAGCTGTTTTTT
TRBV5-4	TRBJ2-4	few	13	NA	CASSSKGKNIQYF	TGTGCCAGCAGCTCTAAGGGTAAAAACATTCAGTACTTC
TRBV5-6	TRBJ2-6	few	16	NA	CASSSGAGSGANVLTF	TGTGCCAGCAGCTCCGGGGCTGGGTCTGGGGCCAACGTCCTGACTTTC